This T cell receptor (beta chain) was recorded in a study of cytomegalovirus exposure and HLA in healthy donors. Broader study findings: Rare sequences made up most TCRs, while some public TCRs were found in many donors. Confirmation in vitro established that a few CMV-associated chains were specific for CMV antigens.

Sequencing was performed with immunoSEQ multiplex PCR; in TCRdb, only in-frame clones are kept and a portion is missing. The data hold tens of thousands of clones, with more than 85% observed a single time. Of note for this clone: Its matching antigen is unknown.

Looked up from germline, CDR1 is SGHNT and CDR2 is YENEEA. The CDR3 length is 15 residues. Trimming shortened V by 4 bases and J by 4 bases, and 11 bases separated the two germline ends. The rearrangement joins TRBV11-3 to TRBJ2-6; maybe TRBD1 (6 bases). The sequence came from a woman aged 18-29 years in good health and CMV-seronegative. Sequenced material: PBMCs. CDR3 sequence (DNA): TGTGCCAGCAGCTATGGGACATTCGGGGCCAACGTCCTGACTTTC. The encoded protein is CASSYGTFGANVLTF.